This T cell receptor (beta chain) came from a study of T cell changes during pregnancy in multiple sclerosis. Using immunoSEQ multiplex PCR, the repertoire was profiled, and TCRdb retains in-frame clones only, with some absent. The profile shows around 45,000 clones, around 90% of them singletons. Germline CDR1 SNHLY, CDR2 FYNNEI. Deletions cut 10 bases from V and 5 bases from J, with 20 bases between. The CDR3 has 15 amino acids. The sequence came from a female donor in good health, enrolled as a control in a pregnancy study. The J gene is TRBJ1-4, the V gene TRBV2; TRBD1 might be the D (5 bases). The material was CD4+ T cells from peripheral blood mononuclear cells, obtained in the second trimester of pregnancy. CDR3 amino acids: CATKPRQMVNEKLFF. The CDR3 nucleotides are TGTGCCACAAAACCTAGACAGATGGTGAATGAAAAACTGTTTTTT.